The present TCR beta chain was sequenced within a study of shared clonotypes between healthy human individuals. The wider study: Donors had three CD4 naive, three CD4 memory, two CD8 naive and one CD8 memory plate apiece.

Method: immunoSEQ multiplex PCR; TCRdb's copy keeps in-frame clones and lacks some. Here the sample spans 2 million to 2.5 million clones, roughly 93% being singletons. The germline CDR1 and CDR2 sequences are SGHTA and FQGNSA. V was shortened by 1 base and J by 6 bases, with 8 bases between the two germline ends. This CDR3 is built from 13 residues. Of note for this clone: Different DNA sequences within this sample yield the same CDR3.

This receptor was identified in a man aged 18 to 29 in good health. Some clones in this sample may be carry-over from other donors' samples. The chain links TRBV7-2 to TRBJ2-3; D gene unclear. Sequencing was carried out using naive CD4+ T cells from PBMCs. Documented subset: CD45RA+ positively selected. The chain's CDR3 is CASSLGRPDTQYF. CDR3 in DNA: TGTGCCAGCAGCTTAGGCAGGCCGGATACGCAGTATTTT. Based on the CDR3 plus reference TRBV7-2 and TRBJ2-3, the full variable domain is GAGVSQSPSNKVTEKGKDVELRCDPISGHTALYWYRQSLGQGLEFLIYFQGNSAPDKSGLPSDRFSAERTGGSVSTLTIQRTQQEDSAVYLCASSLGRPDTQYFGPGTRLTVL.